This TCR beta chain was captured in a study of cytomegalovirus exposure and HLA in healthy donors. Across the study: Of around 400 genotyped donors, 75% to 90% grouped in the Caucasian-associated ancestry cluster.

With regard to this clone: Its specificity is not known.

Overall study findings and caveats: The classifier reportedly diagnosed cytomegalovirus status with high specificity and sensitivity.

The germline V gene has CDR1 SGHTA and CDR2 FQGNSA. The V and J ends lost 5 bases and 1 base respectively, with 14 bases between them. The CDR3 has 15 residues. PCR used 60 Vbeta primers and 13 Jbeta primers. TCRdb's copy holds only in-frame clones and misses some; the assay was immunoSEQ multiplex PCR. The sample lists roughly 89,000 clones, about four fifths occurring once. This TCR derives from a woman aged 30 to 39 in good health and CMV-seronegative. The V call is TRBV7-2, the J call TRBJ2-5; tentative D call: TRBD2 (7 bases). The material sequenced was PBMCs. CDR3 protein: CASSVQGGGQETQYF. The CDR3 DNA reads TGTGCCAGCAGCGTACAGGGAGGGGGCCAAGAGACCCAGTACTTC.